The sequence of this T cell receptor (beta chain) was determined in a study of cytomegalovirus exposure and HLA in healthy donors (dated by TCRdb to about 2017). For the wider study: An earlier analysis of approximately 640 of the donors reported 250 to 350 Gb of sequence data and some 120 million unique TCR beta sequences from about 180 million T cells. About 280 gigabases of sequencing data and around 87 million unique TCR sequences were included in an early release covering 500 to 750 HLA-typed donors. Of the 300 to 500 genotyped donors, 65% to 90% were placed in the genetic ancestry cluster associated with self-reported Caucasian donors. The study was designed to test whether signatures of past pathogen exposure could be identified by cataloging public T cell receptors. The T cell repertoires of some 700 subjects were profiled by immunosequencing and related to cytomegalovirus serostatus. Along with the roughly 610-subject first cohort, a separate validation cohort of approximately 110 different subjects was used. To predict cytomegalovirus infection status, the study brought together high-throughput TCR immunosequencing, statistical association of individual TCRs with disease status, and machine learning. A later analysis re-analyzed previously published TCR beta repertoires from about 730 donors and added high-resolution HLA genotyping to study TCR occurrence patterns. The later analysis used no new phenotypic data to find candidate immune exposures, relying instead on TCR beta sequences and their occurrence across donors. An earlier analysis of 587 of the donors applied high-throughput TCR beta sequencing to assess whether each TCR beta V gene segment acted as functional or pseudogenic. Donor age, sex, ethnicity and CMV serostatus were compiled together with the repertoire data. Genome-wide SNP genotypes for about three fifths of the roughly 670 donors were used in a later genetic analysis, which treated that subset as a discovery cohort. All discovery cohort repertoires had been generated on a single sequencing platform. HLA typing covered class I and class II loci at four-digit resolution. Typing coverage differed by locus: A, B, C, DRB1 and DQB1 were typed in roughly 620-630 donors, DQA1 in 522, DPA1 in 600 to 610, and DPB1 in 450 to 480. Several DR-DQ haplotypes were treated as single units for association and clustering because of strong linkage in the cohort. Across around 400 genotyped donors of the cohort, an average of approximately 240,000 unique TCR beta nucleotide sequences per donor were sequenced, and roughly 20% of those sequences were non-productive.

To note about this clone: No cognate antigen has been identified for it. There are no base qualities to consult, and no much larger clone falls within one base.

The cohort comprised approximately 700 healthy bone marrow donors. Cohort members were all nominally healthy when sampled, although unrecorded immune exposures were likely present. The donor tested CMV seronegative, placing the donor among the 300 to 450 seronegative members of the cohort. Every donor gave a peripheral blood sample, and the peripheral blood mononuclear cells from that sample were used for TCR beta sequencing. The Qiagen DNeasy Blood Extraction Kit was used to extract genomic DNA from the blood cell samples. The CDR3 runs 14 residues from the cysteine to the phenylalanine. Just CDR3 DNA is preserved here, 42 bases in frame from base 1. The germline V gene specifies SGHRS as CDR1 and YFSETQ as CDR2. V sheds 5 bases and J sheds 6 bases, leaving 17 bases between their ends. Here is what the overall study found, with its caveats: CMV serostatus was the only immune exposure information available for the cohort. A further reported finding was that TCR beta sequences accurately predicted the HLA-A and HLA-B alleles for most subjects in the first cohort. An earlier analysis of approximately 570 of the donors showed that most TCR beta V segments appeared in productive rearrangements either about 87% or about 30% of the time, which broadly matched IMGT annotations. This cohort had only TCR beta chains sequenced, and the lack of alpha or paired-chain data limited which features could be detected. At a false discovery rate of 0.05, a later analysis linked 16,951 TCR beta sequences to specific HLA alleles. It was suggested by the authors that the approach could potentially be generalized to other disease states and immunological phenotypes. In a later analysis, HLA-associated TCR beta chains were found to be more clonally expanded and to have lower generation probabilities than equally common non-associated chains. The earlier analysis of almost 600 of the donors excluded some 15 rarely observed V segments, including chromosome 9 orphons, because counts were too low. The 87-base-pair reads could not distinguish some IMGT-functional V segments, including TRBV6-2 and TRBV6-3, so those segments were excluded. Most TCR sequences were seen in very few donors, while some public TCRs were found in many individuals. Presence/absence analyses assumed roughly uniform sequencing depth across donors, an assumption that may not hold. Because some donors lacked HLA typing at each locus, the association tests relied only on the typed subset. When HLA alleles, especially DR and DQ, strongly co-occurred, TCR associations were difficult to assign to individual alleles. Three of the identified cytomegalovirus-associated TCR beta chains were confirmed in vitro to be specific for cytomegalovirus antigens. An association between a missense DCLRE1C variant and V-gene and J-gene trimming of TCR beta chains was found in a later genetic analysis and replicated in an independent cohort. The sequencing pipeline was judged likely to have produced a cluster of highly shared sequence variants as a technical artifact. A later analysis found that most CMV-associated TCR beta chains appeared HLA-restricted, with HLA associations seemingly driven largely by CMV exposure. Compared with the approximately 600-donor mean, donors in an Asian-associated ancestry cluster had fewer N-insertions in productive TCRs, according to a later genetic analysis. The classifier was reported to diagnose cytomegalovirus status with high specificity and sensitivity in both the original and validation cohorts. According to a later analysis, TCR association rates differed among HLA loci, with DRB1 alleles showing the most associated TCRs and HLA-C alleles showing the fewest. Several of the top co-occurrence clusters appeared to be linked to parvovirus B19, influenza, CMV and Epstein-Barr virus, according to a later analysis. The study listed 150 to 200 TCR beta chains as associated with cytomegalovirus. Linkage disequilibrium might explain the correlated functional status among segregating V segments, but an unknown experimental factor could not be excluded.

Library construction relied on the immunoSEQ multiplex PCR assay. A mixture of 60 forward primers for TCR Vbeta segments and 13 reverse primers for TCR Jbeta segments was used in the multiplex PCR. The CDR3 region of rearranged TCR beta genes was amplified from genomic DNA by a multiplex PCR assay. Amplified TCR beta libraries were sequenced as 87-base-pair reads on the Illumina HiSeq System. The study's processing was this. A later analysis tallied around 87 million unique TCR beta chains across the 660 or so repertoires, and approximately 9.9 million of those chains were shared by two or more donors. Raw reads were error-corrected and collapsed into unique sequences by a nearest-neighbor algorithm in which closely related sequences were merged to remove PCR and sequencing errors. CDR3 sequences were aligned to IMGT reference sequences to assign V, D and J gene segments. For a sequence to be retained, a match of at least six nucleotides to both a V gene segment and a J gene segment was required. A rearrangement counted as productive if the CDR3 had no stop codons and remained in frame with V and J, and every other rearrangement counted as non-productive. CDR3 was defined by IMGT convention, running from the second conserved V-encoded cysteine to the conserved J-encoded phenylalanine. In an earlier analysis of 587 of the donors, sequences lacking an unambiguous match to a single V gene segment were excluded. An earlier analysis of 550 to 650 of the donors classified V segments as functional when productive rearrangements were above 56.7% and as segregating when the standard deviation between donors was above 5%. To diagnose cytomegalovirus status from the catalog of TCR beta chain sequences, a statistical classification framework was built. In a later analysis, TCR nucleotide sequences were compared against IMGT/GENE-DB human TR gene sequences so that V and J genes could be assigned. A later analysis assigned CDR3 sequences and most-parsimonious VDJ recombination scenarios with the TCRdist pipeline. In a later analysis, every TCR beta chain was defined by the combination of its CDR3 amino acid sequence and its V-gene family, and reads without a unique V-gene family were dropped. As a way to deal with suspected cross-contamination and a sequencing artifact, a later analysis dropped over 550 nucleotide sequences that were highly shared and had low generation probability. In a later analysis, a clonal expansion index was calculated for each public chain from normalized within-repertoire ranks of inferred template counts. In a later analysis, generation probabilities were computed using a VDJ recombination model fitted to out-of-frame rearrangements, and the results were checked against IGoR. In a later analysis, TCR-TCR, TCR-HLA and TCR-CMV co-occurrence was scored with hypergeometric tests, and a repertoire-size bias correction was applied to TCR pairs. In a later analysis, false discovery rates were estimated by permuting HLA or CMV assignments 20 times. In a later analysis, co-occurring TCRs were grouped with DBSCAN, and TCRdist sequence similarity was added when clustering was performed within HLA-allele-positive subsets. Co-occurrence clustering excluded repertoires with fewer than 30,000 or more than 120,000 public chains, plus five with anomalous nucleotide sharing. Drawn from immuneACCESS, this table holds only the in-frame rearrangements with V and J called that TCRdb kept. Clones are partly lost; checked studies trace under half to an unresolved V gene and leave the rest unexplained. V, J and clone size were drawn from that table, and D and trimming were deduced from the DNA. A total of some 200,000 clones appear in this sample, about 75% of them only once. The ten biggest clones cover around 2% of the sample.

Sequencing was carried out using PBMCs. The rearranged chain carries TRBV5-1 and TRBJ1-2, and possibly TRBD1, on 6 matching bases. The TCR originated in a man younger than 35 in good health and CMV-seronegative. The DNA sequence is as follows: TGCGCCAGCAGGCGTTCAGGGGATCTTGATGGCTACACCTTC. It is translated as CASRRSGDLDGYTF.